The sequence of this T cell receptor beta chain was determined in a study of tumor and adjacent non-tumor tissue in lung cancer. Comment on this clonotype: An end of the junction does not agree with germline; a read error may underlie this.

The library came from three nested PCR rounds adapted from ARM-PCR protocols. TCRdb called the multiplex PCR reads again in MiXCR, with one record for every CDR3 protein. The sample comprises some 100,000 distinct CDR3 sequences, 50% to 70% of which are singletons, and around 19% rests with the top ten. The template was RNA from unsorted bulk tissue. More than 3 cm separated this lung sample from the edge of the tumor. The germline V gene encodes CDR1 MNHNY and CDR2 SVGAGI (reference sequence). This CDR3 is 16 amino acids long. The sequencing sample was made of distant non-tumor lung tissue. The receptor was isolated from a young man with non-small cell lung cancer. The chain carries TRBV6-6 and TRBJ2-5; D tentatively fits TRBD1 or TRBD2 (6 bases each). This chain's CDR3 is CVSSHGTCGVQETQYF. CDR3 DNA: TGTGTCAGCAGTCACGGGACATGCGGGGTACAAGAGACCCAGTACTTC.